This TCR beta chain originates from a study of blood T cell repertoires in COVID-19 (dated by TCRdb to 2020 to 2021). Notes on the research overall: Samples covering the acute and convalescent phases of COVID-19 were provided by collaborators in the United States, Italy and Spain. The repertoires were released in a freely available public database intended as a resource for research on the immune response to SARS-CoV-2. HLA class I and class II types, where available, came from metadata supplied by the sample provider rather than from assay-based typing. Samples were obtained from the ongoing ImmuneRACE study (first 160 participants) and from about 1,300 subjects provided by 6 global collaborators. The prospective study material was composed of cDNA or gDNA derived from T cells, B-cell-depleted T cells, or PBMCs. The sample metadata nearly always contained a de-identified subject ID, COVID-19 status, age in years and sex. Deeply sampled blood TCRbeta repertoires from subjects exposed to, actively infected with, or recovered from COVID-19 were included in the dataset. The paper as a whole reports these results and caveats: Clinical and demographic metadata were provided uncurated, with the amount varying by source and participant.

Collaborating institutions collected whole blood in K2EDTA tubes following their own protocols. For TCRbeta analysis, collaborators shipped samples in one of three forms: frozen whole blood, isolated PBMCs, or DNA extracted from either of those sample types. TCRbeta CDR3 regions were amplified from genomic DNA using the immunoSEQ Assay, a bias-controlled multiplex PCR. The source study handled its data this way. The number of nucleated cells in each sample was estimated by amplification of reference gene primers within the assay. Sequence reads were collapsed and filtered to measure the absolute abundance of every unique TCRbeta CDR3 rearrangement. For each sample, productive Simpson clonality was calculated by taking the square root of Simpson's diversity index across productive rearrangements. Sourced from immuneACCESS, this table was stored by TCRdb with only in-frame sequences that have V and J called. A share of the clones is absent; for the studies checked, an unresolved V gene accounts for under half, and the remainder has no known explanation. The V and J calls and clone size come from that table; D and trimming were worked out from the DNA. Present in this sample are a few hundred thousand clones, 75% to 90% of which were seen just once. The ten top clones hold 12% of the sample.

Inclusive of the bounding cysteine and phenylalanine, the CDR3 is 13 residues long. The CDR3 DNA has 39 bases and is translated from base 1. From a lookup of the germline V gene, CDR1 and CDR2 are SNHLY and FYNNEI. V loses 0 bases, J loses 9 bases, and the germline ends lie 12 bases apart. This clone has just one count. The antigen it binds to is not known. No much larger clone exists at a distance of one base, and base qualities are not known. The rearranged chain carries TRBV2 and TRBJ2-7, and perhaps TRBD1 as D gene, on 5 matching bases. This sequence originates from a woman aged 60 to 75 with acute or convalescent COVID-19. The sample taken for sequencing was peripheral blood. The CDR3 region reads CASSEAPQGPQYF. In nucleotide form, the sequence is TGTGCCAGCAGTGAAGCGCCTCAGGGTCCGCAGTACTTC. Where the CDR3 stops, the reference TRBV2 and TRBJ2-7 genes take over; the full variable domain is EPEVTQTPSHQVTQMGQEVILRCVPISNHLYFYWYRQILGQKVEFLVSFYNNEISEKSEIFDDQFSVERPDGSNFTLKIRSTKLEDSAMYFCASSEAPQGPQYFGPGTRLTVT.